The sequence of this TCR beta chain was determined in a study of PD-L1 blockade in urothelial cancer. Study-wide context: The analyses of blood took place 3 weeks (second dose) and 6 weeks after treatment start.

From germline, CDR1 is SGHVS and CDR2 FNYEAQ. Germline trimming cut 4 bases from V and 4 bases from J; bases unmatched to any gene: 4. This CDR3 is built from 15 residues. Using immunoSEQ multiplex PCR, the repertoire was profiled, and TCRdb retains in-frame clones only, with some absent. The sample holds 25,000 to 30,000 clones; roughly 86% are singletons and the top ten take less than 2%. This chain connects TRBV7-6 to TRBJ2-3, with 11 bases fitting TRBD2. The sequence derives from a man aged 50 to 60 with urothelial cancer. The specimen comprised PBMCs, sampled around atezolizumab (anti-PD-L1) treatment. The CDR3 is CASSSLAGASDTQYF. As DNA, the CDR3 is TGTGCCAGCAGCTCACTAGCGGGAGCTTCAGATACGCAGTATTTT.